This T cell receptor (beta chain) was profiled in a study of blood T cell repertoires in COVID-19. Study in general: PBMCs, B-cell-depleted T cells, or T cells were the source of the cDNA or gDNA that made up the material.

V shed 5 bases, J shed 4 bases, and the junction held 9 bases outside the gene matches. The length of the CDR3 is 16 residues. Per the germline V gene, CDR1 is LNHDA and CDR2 is SQIVND (reference sequence). The data were produced by immunoSEQ multiplex PCR, yet TCRdb's version contains in-frame clones alone and is incomplete. The data contain 200,000 to 250,000 clones, almost 85% of them singletons. Material for sequencing was peripheral blood. The V and J genes are TRBV19 and TRBJ2-2; 8 bases map to TRBD2. This TCR came from a woman aged 40 to 49 with acute or convalescent COVID-19. The CDR3 reads CASSVSGSGGTGELFF. CDR3 sequence (DNA): TGTGCCAGTAGTGTCAGCGGGAGCGGGGGCACCGGGGAGCTGTTTTTT.